Listed here are 9 T cell receptor beta chains from one sample, sequenced in a study of shared clonotypes between healthy human individuals. Assay: immunoSEQ multiplex PCR; the TCRdb copy retains only in-frame clones and omits some. The data contain some 2,100,000 clones, just over 90% of them singletons. CD45RO-negative, CCR7-positively selected cells formed the naive CD8 fraction, excluding terminally differentiated effector memory CD45RA+ cells. The sample taken for sequencing was naive CD8+ T cells from PBMCs. The origin of the receptors is a man aged 18 to 30 in good health. Some clones in this sample may be carry-over from other donors' samples.

This sequence joins TRBV4-1 and TRBJ1-1; 8 bases are a match to TRBD1. V lost 5 bases, J lost 0 bases, and 8 bases stayed unmatched. The CDR3 loop spans 16 amino acids. Germline V gene data show CDR1 as MGHRA and CDR2 as YSYEKL. The DNA of the CDR3 is TGCGCCAGCAGCAGACCGACAGGGGCTATGAACACTGAAGCTTTCTTT. It translates to CASSRPTGAMNTEAFF.

The rearrangement links TRBV4-1 to TRBJ2-2; unclear D gene. Germline V lookup: CDR1 MGHRA, CDR2 YSYEKL. The CDR3 covers 15 residues. V lost 6 bases and J lost 4, with 15 bases in between. CDR3 in DNA: TGCGCCAGCAGTCCCCCGTGGGTGGCCACCGGGGAGCTGTTTTTT. Protein sequence: CASSPPWVATGELFF.

The genes are TRBV7-9 and TRBJ2-5; D perhaps matches TRBD1 (6 bases). CDR1 SEHNR and CDR2 FQNEAQ come from the germline V gene (reference sequence). Trimming removed 4 bases at V and 5 bases at J, with 20 bases between. This CDR3 is built from 16 residues. CDR3 bases: TGTGCCAGCAGCTCCGGTTTGGCAGGGGTGCGGGAGACCCAGTACTTC. It is translated as CASSSGLAGVRETQYF.

J is TRBJ1-4 and V is TRBV27; D is perhaps TRBD1 (6 bases). The ends were cut back, 9 bases at V and 12 bases at J, with 23 bases in the middle. This CDR3 has 14 residues. Looked up from germline, CDR1 is MNHEY and CDR2 is SMNVEV (reference sequence). Here the CDR3 reads CASALGRGGEELFF. For the CDR3, the DNA is TGTGCCAGTGCCCTTGGCAGGGGAGGGGAGGAACTGTTTTTT.

The CDR3 here is CASRAGLAGERAGELFF. The CDR3 DNA follows: TGTGCCAGCAGGGCGGGACTAGCGGGAGAACGTGCCGGGGAGCTGTTTTTT. The rearrangement uses TRBV27 and TRBJ2-2; 14 nucleotides agree with TRBD2. The germline V gene has CDR1 MNHEY and CDR2 SMNVEV (reference sequence). The CDR3 is 17 amino acids. Unmatched junction bases numbered 9, after V lost 6 bases and J lost 6 bases.

The rearrangement links TRBV6-1 to TRBJ1-2; 11 bases map to TRBD1. The V and J ends lost 6 bases and 4 bases, in that order; junction bases with no gene match: 4. The CDR3 is 14 residues long. The germline V gene has CDR1 MNHNS and CDR2 SASEGT. In DNA form, the CDR3 reads TGTGCCAGCAGCGGGGACAGGGGGACCTATGGCTACACCTTC. Translating it yields CASSGDRGTYGYTF.

This chain uses TRBV2 with TRBJ2-2, with TRBD2 as a possible D gene (5 bases). This CDR3 spans 15 amino acids. Germline CDR1 and CDR2: SNHLY and FYNNEI. Trimming shortened V by 2 bases and J by 7 bases, and 14 bases separated the two germline ends. The CDR3, as DNA: TGTGCCAGCAGTGAACGGAGGTTGGTTGGCGGGGAGCTGTTTTTT. Protein product: CASSERRLVGGELFF.

This rearrangement joins TRBV7-2 to TRBJ2-5; 9 positions agree with TRBD1. CDR3 size: 15 residues. The germline V gene has CDR1 SGHTA and CDR2 FQGNSA. V trimming: 5 bases; J trimming: 4 bases; junction bases outside the gene matches: 8. CDR3 coding DNA: TGTGCCAGCAGCCTACTACAGGGGGCCCTAGAGACCCAGTACTTC. Its translation is CASSLLQGALETQYF.

The chain links TRBV9 to TRBJ2-7, with 7 positions matching TRBD2. Germline trimming cut 0 bases from V and 6 bases from J; bases unmatched to any gene: 21. CDR1 and CDR2 from the germline V gene are SGDLS and YYNGEE. The CDR3 sequence is 19 residues long. In nucleotides, the CDR3 is TGTGCCAGCAGCGTAGTTCATGGGGAGGGGCCCGACCCGGCTTGCGAGCAGTACTTC. As protein: CASSVVHGEGPDPACEQYF.